Each of the 10 T cell receptor beta chains below was sequenced from the same sample in a study of identical twins. One entry per CDR3 protein results from TCRdb running MiXCR on the 5' RACE reads. The repertoire holds about 220,000 distinct CDR3 sequences, with around 6.9% as singletons. This sample was shared with a second study, whose subject was yellow fever vaccine responses in identical twins.

The specimen was memory (CD45RO+) T cells sorted from blood. The receptors were gathered from a woman aged 18-29 years in good health.

V usage is TRBV29-1 and J usage is TRBJ1-1; a weak D match, TRBD1 (5 bases). The V end was cut by 5 bases, the J end by 5 bases, with 24 bases between. The V gene's germline CDR1 is SQVTM and CDR2 ANQGSEA. This CDR3 region has 16 residues. The CDR3 DNA follows: TGCAGCGTTTCCCCTAGGTCGGGGGGTTCGTTGACTGAAGCTTTCTTT. This codes for CSVSPRSGGSLTEAFF.

About this clonotype: It may be a read error: a sequence one base away is much more abundant. This sequence joins TRBV28 and TRBJ1-6; D is possibly TRBD1 (5 bases). This CDR3 has 12 residues. CDR1 and CDR2 (germline): MDHEN, SYDVKM. The germline V and J ends were trimmed by 8 bases and 10 bases, with 12 bases remaining between them. The CDR3 DNA reads TGTGCCAGCGGAGTGGACATCTCACCCCTCCACTTT. Protein sequence: CASGVDISPLHF.

This clonotype was observed many times. The J gene is TRBJ2-7, the V gene TRBV5-1; maybe TRBD1 (5 bases). From germline, CDR1 is SGHRS and CDR2 YFSETQ. Trimming left V 0 bases short and J 2 bases short, with 21 bases between. The CDR3 contains 18 residues. The CDR3 DNA is TGCGCCAGCAGCTTGGGCCCCTTTCTCAGGGAAACTCCCTACGAGCAGTACTTC. Translation gives CASSLGPFLRETPYEQYF.

This clonotype appeared a few times. V and J are TRBV6-5 and TRBJ2-2; D possibly uses TRBD1 or TRBD2 (5 bases each). The CDR3 has 14 amino acids. Germline V CDR1 and CDR2: MNHEY, SVGAGI. V was cut by 4 bases and J by 7 bases, with 13 bases left in between. Here the CDR3 DNA reads TGTGCCAGCAGTTGGGGGAGAATTCACGGGGAGCTGTTTTTT. Protein: CASSWGRIHGELFF.

This clonotype was detected many times. The genes are TRBV7-9 and TRBJ1-5; D uncertain. Trimming removed 5 bases at V and 4 bases at J, with 9 bases between. CDR3 length: 13 residues. Germline CDR1 reads SEHNR; CDR2 reads FQNEAQ (reference sequence). The CDR3 DNA follows: TGTGCCAGCAGCCCATCGTATAATCAGCCCCAGCATTTT. It codes for CASSPSYNQPQHF.

On this clonotype: The CDR3 ends on some other residue instead of the conserved phenylalanine or tryptophan, so this is likely a read error. The rearrangement links TRBV12-3 or TRBV12-4 to TRBJ2-7; D may be TRBD1 (6 bases). V was clipped by 3 bases and J by 5 bases, with 14 bases between them. The CDR3 runs 14 residues. In nucleotides, the CDR3 is TGTGCCAGCAGTTTGGCCGACAGGTCCCACGAGCAGTACATC. It is translated as CASSLADRSHEQYI.

Many counts were recorded for this clonotype. This sequence joins TRBV29-1 and TRBJ2-3, with TRBD2 identical over 15 bases. The V and J ends lost 4 bases and 1 base, in that order; junction bases with no gene match: 9. Germline CDR1 reads SQVTM; CDR2 reads ANQGSEA. This CDR3 is built from 18 residues. The CDR3 sequence: CSVGTSGRVVTGTDTQYF. The CDR3 DNA reads TGCAGCGTTGGGACTAGCGGGAGGGTTGTAACTGGCACAGATACGCAGTATTTT.

The V call is TRBV23-1, the J call TRBJ2-3; D uncertain. TRBV23-1 is classed as an ORF, of uncertain function. The V end lost 4 bases, the J end lost 4 bases, and 18 bases lay between the germline ends. CDR3 length: 16 residues. In DNA, the CDR3 is TGCGCCAGCAGTCTAGTACTTCCCCGCGGAGCAGATACGCAGTATTTT. Protein sequence: CASSLVLPRGADTQYF.

This clonotype was counted a few times. J is TRBJ1-5 and V is TRBV3-1; no clear D gene. The germline CDR1 and CDR2 sequences are LGHDT and YNNKEL (reference sequence). Trimming shortened V by 4 bases and J by 1 base, and 8 bases separated the two germline ends. The CDR3 consists of 14 residues. CDR3 nucleotides: TGTGCCAGCAGCCTGGGGAGCAGCAATCAGCCCCAGCATTTT. Protein sequence: CASSLGSSNQPQHF.

This clonotype was seen ten or more times. The CDR3 DNA follows: TGCAGCGTTGAAGACCCGGGACAGGGCCGAGAAAAACTGTTTTTT. Protein product: CSVEDPGQGREKLFF. V usage is TRBV29-1 and J usage is TRBJ1-4; 9 positions match TRBD1. V shed 0 bases, J shed 8 bases, and the junction held 7 bases outside the gene matches. The CDR3 covers 15 residues. In germline, CDR1 is SQVTM, CDR2 ANQGSEA.